Listed here are 15 T cell receptor beta chains from one sample, sequenced in a study of blood T cell repertoires in COVID-19. Measured with immunoSEQ multiplex PCR; TCRdb has only the in-frame clones, and not every one. This sample has 120,000 or so clones, with 83% found just once. The specimen sequenced was peripheral blood. These receptors originate from a man older than 75 with active or convalescent COVID-19.

The rearrangement joins TRBV6-2 or TRBV6-3 to TRBJ1-3, with D possibly matching TRBD1 (6 bases). The CDR3 totals 15 residues. Trimming left V 5 bases short and J 4 bases short, with 15 bases between. The germline V gene encodes CDR1 MNHEY and CDR2 SVGEGT. CDR3 in DNA: TGTGCCAGCAGTCCGGGACACCAACCGGGAAACACCATATATTTT. Translation: CASSPGHQPGNTIYF.

V is TRBV3-1 (or the pseudogene TRBV3-2) and J is TRBJ1-3; TRBD1 matches 7 bases. V lost 0 bases, J lost 0 bases, and 8 bases stayed unmatched. Germline V gene lookup returns CDR1 LGHDT and CDR2 YNNKEL (reference sequence). CDR3 size: 18 residues. CDR3 sequence: CASSQDPRRGFSGNTIYF. The CDR3 DNA reads as TGTGCCAGCAGCCAAGACCCCCGCAGGGGGTTCTCTGGAAACACCATATATTTT.

The chain has TRBV29-1 and TRBJ2-3, with D maybe TRBD2 (6 bases). CDR1 and CDR2 from the germline V gene are SQVTM and ANQGSEA. V shed 7 bases and J shed 5 bases, with 13 bases lying between them. This CDR3 has 12 residues. The CDR3 reads CSAEEGLDTQYF. The CDR3 bases are TGCAGCGCCGAGGAGGGGTTAGATACGCAGTATTTT.

This clone appeared a single time. The chain's CDR3 is CASSLFGQGDTEAFF. DNA for the CDR3: TGCGCCAGCAGCTTGTTCGGACAGGGGGACACTGAAGCTTTCTTT. The V gene is TRBV5-1, the J gene TRBJ1-1, with TRBD1 identical over 10 bases. The CDR3 has 15 amino acids. Germline loops: CDR1 SGHRS, CDR2 YFSETQ. V gave up 1 base and J gave up 3 bases; unmatched junction bases: 3.

The sample holds a few counts of this clone. V and J are TRBV7-2 and TRBJ2-3; 7 bases line up with TRBD1. This CDR3 comprises 15 residues. Germline V gene sequence: CDR1 SGHTA, CDR2 FQGNSA. Unmatched junction bases numbered 7, after V lost 5 bases and J lost 2 bases. CDR3 bases: TGTGCCAGCAGCCGCAGGGGGATCCTCACAGATACGCAGTATTTT. The encoded protein is CASSRRGILTDTQYF.

The rearrangement links TRBV7-2 to TRBJ1-5; TRBD1 aligns across 9 bases. Germline V gene data show CDR1 as SGHTA and CDR2 as FQGNSA. Trimming took 5 bases from V and 5 from J; bases not matched to a gene: 7. The CDR3 sequence is 15 residues long. The CDR3 nucleotides read TGTGCCAGCAGCGATACAGGGGGCGTCTATCAGCCCCAGCATTTT. Translated, it gives CASSDTGGVYQPQHF.

This clone showed up just once. J is TRBJ2-3 and V is TRBV29-1, with unresolved D. CDR3 length: 12 residues. Germline CDR1 and CDR2: SQVTM and ANQGSEA. V dropped 8 bases and J dropped 1 base, with 10 bases sitting between them. The CDR3 is CSSDLGTDTQYF. CDR3 DNA sequence: TGCAGCTCTGACCTAGGCACAGATACGCAGTATTTT.

This sequence joins TRBV11-3 and TRBJ2-5, with 7 nucleotides matching TRBD1. Losses at the gene ends were 1 base for V and 1 base for J; bases not matched to a gene: 3. Germline CDR1 SGHNT, CDR2 YENEEA. CDR3 size: 15 residues. The CDR3 nucleotides are TGTGCCAGCAGCTTAGGGGGACAGTCCCAAGAGACCCAGTACTTC. It is translated as CASSLGGQSQETQYF.

The chain joins TRBV2 to TRBJ2-5; unclear D gene. The germline V gene encodes CDR1 SNHLY and CDR2 FYNNEI. V shed 3 bases and J shed 1 base, with 9 bases lying between them. This CDR3 spans 14 amino acids. The CDR3 bases are TGTGCCAGCAGTGAGTCCGGTACCCAAGAGACCCAGTACTTC. Encoded protein: CASSESGTQETQYF.

This chain uses TRBV4-3 with TRBJ2-3, with D possibly matching TRBD1 (5 bases). Germline loops: CDR1 LGHNA, CDR2 YSLEER. This CDR3 contains 14 residues. Trimming took off 0 bases at V and 4 bases at J, with 8 bases between the two ends. CDR3 residues: CASSQDMGPDTQYF. CDR3 coding DNA: TGCGCCAGCAGCCAAGATATGGGGCCAGATACGCAGTATTTT.

Only a few counts were recorded for this clone. This chain joins TRBV7-9 and TRBJ2-5, with a tentative D call TRBD1 (5 bases). Germline CDR1 and CDR2: SEHNR and FQNEAQ (reference sequence). This CDR3 spans 15 amino acids. V lost 0 bases and J lost 2, with 10 bases in between. DNA of the CDR3: TGTGCCAGCAGCTTAGCAGGGGCGCTACAAGAGACCCAGTACTTC. Translated, it gives CASSLAGALQETQYF.

This chain joins TRBV2 and TRBJ1-3; 11 bases are a match to TRBD1. Germline assignment: CDR1 SNHLY and CDR2 FYNNEI. V lost 3 bases to trimming and J lost 4 bases; unmatched junction nucleotides: 2. This CDR3 contains 15 residues. The CDR3 is CASSEDRGLGNTIYF. Written as DNA, the CDR3 is TGTGCCAGCAGTGAGGACAGGGGGCTCGGAAACACCATATATTTT.

The rearrangement uses TRBV5-1 and TRBJ1-4; D gene ambiguous. Trimming shortened V by 4 bases and J by 2 bases, and 12 bases separated the two germline ends. The CDR3 spans 15 residues. Per the germline V gene, CDR1 is SGHRS and CDR2 is YFSETQ. The CDR3 nucleotides read TGCGCCAGCAGCCCATACGGCGGGACTAATGAAAAACTGTTTTTT. Residues: CASSPYGGTNEKLFF.

The rearrangement uses TRBV30 and TRBJ2-3; D is perhaps TRBD2 (7 bases). The CDR3 consists of 13 residues. Germline CDR1 and CDR2: GTSNPN and SVGIG (reference sequence). V lost 4 bases, J lost 0 bases, and 8 bases lay in between. DNA of the CDR3: TGTGCCTGGAAGGGGGGGAGCACAGATACGCAGTATTTT. It codes for CAWKGGSTDTQYF. The whole variable domain, remainder taken from reference TRBV30 and TRBJ2-3, is SQTIHQWPATLVQPVGSPLSLECTVEGTSNPNLYWYRQAAGRGLQLLFYSVGIGQISSEVPQNLSASRPQDRQFILSSKKLLLSDSGFYLCAWKGGSTDTQYFGPGTRLTVL.

Only one count was recorded for this clone. The J gene is TRBJ2-1, the V gene TRBV4-3, with TRBD1 identical over 9 bases. Germline CDR1 reads LGHNA; CDR2 reads YSLEER. This CDR3 region has 17 residues. V trimming: 1 base; J trimming: 3 bases; junction bases outside the gene matches: 7. The CDR3 region is CASSQVARDRDYNEQFF. The CDR3 nucleotides read TGCGCCAGCAGCCAAGTCGCAAGGGACAGGGACTACAATGAGCAGTTCTTC.